This T cell receptor (beta chain) was retrieved from a study of T cell responses to AZD1222 COVID-19 vaccine (dated by TCRdb to the early 2020s). Some background on the complete study: AZD1222 recipients given second doses at about 4 weeks or at about 12 weeks were pooled, since spike-specific TCR depth and breadth were not found to differ between the two schedules. Trial participants were enrolled into age subgroups of 18-55, 56-69 and 70-plus years, which contained approximately 150, 28 and 58 TCR-sequenced participants, respectively. A total of more than 230 trial participants underwent TCR sequencing, of whom 207 had received two doses of AZD1222 and some 25 had received two doses of the MenACWY control vaccine. What the work shows at the level of the full study, not this receptor alone: Because no samples from the day 14 peak response were available, repertoires could be characterized only after the peak T cell response. Most participants were white British and females outnumbered males, and the authors suggested that clonal diversity may have been underestimated. In the small 56-69-year group, the increase in depth fell short of significance, most likely because of low power. Only five to seven AZD1222 recipients were SARS-CoV-2 seropositive at baseline, limiting conclusions about previously exposed vaccinees. A significant rise in spike-specific TCR breadth and depth was observed after two AZD1222 doses relative to day 0 and relative to MenACWY recipients. Nearly half of unique spike-specific TCRs reportedly recognized epitopes outside regions mutated in the B.1.351 and B.1.1.7 variants. The vaccine-associated CD4 TCRs covered the entire spike protein, and the dominant responses fell in regions 160-218 and 743-854.

The time point label on this specimen signifies: baseline before first vaccination. Samples from vaccinated people were obtained from the UK trials COV001 and COV002, which included a single-blind randomized controlled phase 2/3 trial of AZD1222 (ChAdOx1 nCoV-19) in healthy adults. Trial participant PBMC samples were collected at day 0 and day 28 after the second dose for TCRbeta chain sequencing. The CDR3 regions of human TCRbeta chains were subjected to immunosequencing. The authors' pipeline ran thus. TCRs in the repertoires were compared against a reference library of SARS-CoV-2-specific TCRs that had been generated with the MIRA antigen-specificity platform. Breadth meant the fraction of unique TCRs that were SARS-CoV-2-associated, whereas depth meant the fraction of total T cells that were SARS-CoV-2-associated. Using the MIRA data, each spike-specific TCR was assigned both to the spike region to which the TCR was reactive and to a CD4 or CD8 class. Log10-transformed breadth and depth values were compared by one-way ANOVA with Sidak's multiple comparisons tests. Sourced from immuneACCESS, this table was stored by TCRdb with only in-frame sequences that have V and J called. A share of the clones is absent; for the studies checked, an unresolved V gene accounts for under half, and the remainder has no known explanation. V, J and clone size are those of that table, while D and trimming were read from the DNA. The sample profile shows roughly 77,000 clones; approximately 90% of them were found once. The ten largest clones represent around 4.9% of the sample.

Via the germline V gene, CDR1 is SGHRS and CDR2 YFSETQ. Trimming accounts for 6 bases at V and 2 bases at J, while the number of junction bases matched to no gene is 3. The CDR3 contains 14 residues, cysteine and phenylalanine counted. Of the read, only the CDR3 DNA is kept; its 42 bases are in frame from base 1. On this clone: What antigen it recognizes has not been identified. No much larger clone is present one base from it, and per-base qualities are unavailable.

The source material was peripheral blood, sampled on day 0 of AZD1222 vaccination. The chain couples TRBV5-1 to TRBJ2-3; TRBD2 matches 10 bases in the middle. This receptor was taken from an adult in good health. This receptor has the CDR3 CASTTSGVTDTQYF. The bases are TGCGCCAGCACAACTAGCGGGGTCACAGATACGCAGTATTTT.